A selection of T cell receptor beta chains follows, all from one sample in a study of cytomegalovirus exposure and HLA in healthy donors. Data came from immunoSEQ multiplex PCR; TCRdb stores just in-frame clones and leaves some out. The sample contains about 260,000 clones, just over 70% of which appear only once. Source material: PBMCs. The receptor source for this set is a female donor in good health and CMV-seronegative. CDR3s include the opening cysteine and the closing phenylalanine or tryptophan. Each record gives: J gene, V gene, clone size, D gene, CDR3 DNA, CDR3 protein. A D gene is named only where the DNA matches it firmly. For some rows the clone size is stated as once, few or many, or as a class when expanded; others skip it.

j_gene: TRBJ2-2; v_gene: TRBV30; abundance: -; d_gene: -; CDR3nt: TGTGCCTGGAGTCCCCGAAATGCGGGCGGGGAGCTGTTTTTT; CDR3aa: CAWSPRNAGGELFF
j_gene: TRBJ2-7; v_gene: TRBV6-1; abundance: -; d_gene: -; CDR3nt: TGTGCCAGCAGTGAAGCGGGAGAGGGGGCCTACGAGCAGTACTTC; CDR3aa: CASSEAGEGAYEQYF
j_gene: TRBJ2-2; v_gene: TRBV9; abundance: -; d_gene: -; CDR3nt: TGTGCCAGCAGCGTAGAACCGGGAACCGGGGAGCTGTTTTTT; CDR3aa: CASSVEPGTGELFF
j_gene: TRBJ2-7; v_gene: TRBV4-2; abundance: -; d_gene: -; CDR3nt: TGTGCCAGCAGACGGCTCGGTGACTACGAGCAGTACTTC; CDR3aa: CASRRLGDYEQYF
j_gene: TRBJ1-2; v_gene: TRBV5-8; abundance: once; d_gene: -; CDR3nt: TGTGCCAGCAGCTCCCGCTGGGGGGCTAACTATGGCTACACCTTC; CDR3aa: CASSSRWGANYGYTF
j_gene: TRBJ2-5; v_gene: TRBV5-4; abundance: -; d_gene: -; CDR3nt: TGTGCCAGCAGCCAAAAACGAGGGCTAGGAGAGACCCAGTACTTC; CDR3aa: CASSQKRGLGETQYF
j_gene: TRBJ2-1; v_gene: TRBV27; abundance: -; d_gene: -; CDR3nt: TGTGCCAGCAGTTTGTTAGGACTGGCCAATGAGCAGTTCTTC; CDR3aa: CASSLLGLANEQFF
j_gene: TRBJ2-1; v_gene: TRBV27; abundance: -; d_gene: -; CDR3nt: TGTGCCAGCACCTCTGGGGGCGGGAGATGGGATGAGCAGTTCTTC; CDR3aa: CASTSGGGRWDEQFF
j_gene: TRBJ2-5; v_gene: TRBV5-1; abundance: few; d_gene: -; CDR3nt: TGCGCCAGCAGCCGGGGAGCCCCCTCTGAGCAGACCCAGTACTTC; CDR3aa: CASSRGAPSEQTQYF
j_gene: TRBJ2-5; v_gene: TRBV29-1; abundance: once; d_gene: -; CDR3nt: TGCAGCGGTTACTCCATAGAGACCCAGTACTTC; CDR3aa: CSGYSIETQYF
j_gene: TRBJ2-7; v_gene: TRBV6-7; abundance: -; d_gene: TRBD1; CDR3nt: TGTGCCAGGAACCGGGACAGGTCCTCCTACGAGCAGTACTTC; CDR3aa: CARNRDRSSYEQYF
j_gene: TRBJ2-1; v_gene: TRBV29-1; abundance: -; d_gene: TRBD2; CDR3nt: TGCAGCGTTGGTCTAGCGGGAGGTTCCTACAATGAGCAGTTCTTC; CDR3aa: CSVGLAGGSYNEQFF
j_gene: TRBJ1-2; v_gene: TRBV2; abundance: -; d_gene: TRBD1; CDR3nt: TGTGCCAGCAGTGGACGAAACAGGGGAGGTTATGGCTACACCTTC; CDR3aa: CASSGRNRGGYGYTF
j_gene: TRBJ2-7; v_gene: TRBV2; abundance: -; d_gene: TRBD1; CDR3nt: TGTGCCAGCATCAACAGGGGGCCCTACGAGCAGTACTTC; CDR3aa: CASINRGPYEQYF
j_gene: TRBJ1-3; v_gene: TRBV28; abundance: few; d_gene: -; CDR3nt: TGTGCCAGCACCCAGACCCACGGGGGTTCTGGAAACACCATATATTTT; CDR3aa: CASTQTHGGSGNTIYF
j_gene: TRBJ2-7; v_gene: TRBV18; abundance: -; d_gene: TRBD1; CDR3nt: TGTGCCAGCTCACCTCGGGACAGACCCTACGAGCAGTACTTC; CDR3aa: CASSPRDRPYEQYF
j_gene: TRBJ2-7; v_gene: TRBV5-4; abundance: -; d_gene: -; CDR3nt: TGTGCCAGCAGCTTATACTCCGAATTCTACGAGCAGTACTTC; CDR3aa: CASSLYSEFYEQYF
j_gene: TRBJ1-2; v_gene: TRBV5-4; abundance: -; d_gene: TRBD1; CDR3nt: TGTGCCAGCAGCTTGGAGGCCACAGGGGGAGGCTACACCTTC; CDR3aa: CASSLEATGGGYTF
j_gene: TRBJ2-2; v_gene: TRBV9; abundance: -; d_gene: TRBD2; CDR3nt: TGTGCCAGCAGCGTCGGACTAGCGGGAGTGGCCGGGGAGCTGTTTTTT; CDR3aa: CASSVGLAGVAGELFF
j_gene: TRBJ2-7; v_gene: TRBV2; abundance: once; d_gene: TRBD1; CDR3nt: TGTGCCAGCAGTCCCACAGGGGGCAGGTCCTACGAGCAGTACTTC; CDR3aa: CASSPTGGRSYEQYF
j_gene: TRBJ2-7; v_gene: TRBV27; abundance: once; d_gene: TRBD2; CDR3nt: TGTGCCAGCAGTTTTACTAGCGGGAGAACCTACGAGCAGTACTTC; CDR3aa: CASSFTSGRTYEQYF
j_gene: TRBJ2-7; v_gene: TRBV5-1; abundance: -; d_gene: TRBD2; CDR3nt: TGCGCCAGCAAGATCACAGCGGGAGGCGGGTACTACGAGCAGTACTTC; CDR3aa: CASKITAGGGYYEQYF
j_gene: TRBJ2-2; v_gene: TRBV28; abundance: -; d_gene: TRBD2; CDR3nt: TGTGCCAGCAGTTCGACTAGCGTCCCGAACACCGGGGAGCTGTTTTTT; CDR3aa: CASSSTSVPNTGELFF
j_gene: TRBJ2-3; v_gene: TRBV5-8; abundance: -; d_gene: -; CDR3nt: TGTGCCAGCAGCTTGGGTCCTCAGGGGGGTGCGGATACGCAGTATTTT; CDR3aa: CASSLGPQGGADTQYF
j_gene: TRBJ2-7; v_gene: TRBV7-7; abundance: -; d_gene: -; CDR3nt: TGTGCCAGCAGCCCCGGGGAGGGTAGGGGGGACGAGCAGTACTTC; CDR3aa: CASSPGEGRGDEQYF
j_gene: TRBJ2-3; v_gene: TRBV28; abundance: -; d_gene: -; CDR3nt: TGTGCCAGCAGTTTCCCCGACGGGCGGGGTACGCAGTATTTT; CDR3aa: CASSFPDGRGTQYF
j_gene: TRBJ2-2; v_gene: TRBV7-9; abundance: few; d_gene: -; CDR3nt: TGTGCCAGCAGCCGCTATCGGTCGAACACCGGGGAGCTGTTTTTT; CDR3aa: CASSRYRSNTGELFF
j_gene: TRBJ1-5; v_gene: TRBV7-9; abundance: once; d_gene: TRBD1; CDR3nt: TGTTCCAGCAGCAAAATCCCGGGACAGGGTGGCAATCAGCCCCAGCATTTT; CDR3aa: CSSSKIPGQGGNQPQHF
j_gene: TRBJ2-3; v_gene: TRBV29-1; abundance: -; d_gene: -; CDR3nt: TGCAGCGTTGCGGCGGGGAGCACAGATACGCAGTATTTT; CDR3aa: CSVAAGSTDTQYF
j_gene: TRBJ2-2; v_gene: TRBV5-6; abundance: few; d_gene: -; CDR3nt: TGTGCCAGCAGCCCAGGGAAAACCGGGGAGCTGTTTTTT; CDR3aa: CASSPGKTGELFF
j_gene: TRBJ2-1; v_gene: TRBV13; abundance: -; d_gene: TRBD2; CDR3nt: TGTGCCAGCAGCCCCCGAGCGGGAGGACGCAATGAGCAGTTCTTC; CDR3aa: CASSPRAGGRNEQFF
j_gene: TRBJ1-1; v_gene: TRBV7-9; abundance: -; d_gene: -; CDR3nt: TGTTCCAGCAGCTTCCCTAACACTGAAGCTTTCTTT; CDR3aa: CSSSFPNTEAFF
j_gene: TRBJ2-2; v_gene: TRBV27; abundance: -; d_gene: -; CDR3nt: TGTGCCAGCAGCCCCGAGGACATGAACACCGGGGAGCTGTTTTTT; CDR3aa: CASSPEDMNTGELFF
j_gene: TRBJ2-4; v_gene: TRBV28; abundance: -; d_gene: -; CDR3nt: TGTGCCAGCAGTCTACAGGCAGCCAAAAACATTCAGTACTTC; CDR3aa: CASSLQAAKNIQYF
j_gene: TRBJ2-1; v_gene: TRBV5-6; abundance: few; d_gene: TRBD2; CDR3nt: TGTGCCAGCAGCCCCGGGACTAGCGGGACAGATGAGCAGTTCTTC; CDR3aa: CASSPGTSGTDEQFF
j_gene: TRBJ2-5; v_gene: TRBV7-9; abundance: -; d_gene: -; CDR3nt: TGTTCCAGCAGCTTAGCGGAGGTGGGGACCCAGTACTTC; CDR3aa: CSSSLAEVGTQYF
j_gene: TRBJ2-7; v_gene: TRBV4-2; abundance: -; d_gene: TRBD2; CDR3nt: TGTGCCAGCAGTCCGGGTAGCGGGAGTTCCTACGAGCAGTACTTC; CDR3aa: CASSPGSGSSYEQYF
j_gene: TRBJ2-3; v_gene: TRBV10-1; abundance: -; d_gene: TRBD2; CDR3nt: TGCGCCAGCAGTGACCCGGGGACCGGACTAGCGGAAAACACAGATACGCAGTATTTT; CDR3aa: CASSDPGTGLAENTDTQYF
j_gene: TRBJ2-7; v_gene: TRBV5-5; abundance: -; d_gene: TRBD2; CDR3nt: TGTGCCAGCAGCCGATATAGCGGGAGATACGAGCAGTACTTC; CDR3aa: CASSRYSGRYEQYF
j_gene: TRBJ1-4; v_gene: TRBV7-9; abundance: -; d_gene: -; CDR3nt: TGTGCCAGCAGCACCGTCACCGGGGAAAGGAGAAATGAAAAACTGTTTTTT; CDR3aa: CASSTVTGERRNEKLFF
j_gene: TRBJ2-1; v_gene: TRBV6-5; abundance: few; d_gene: TRBD2; CDR3nt: TGTGCCAGCAGTTACGTTTACGGGGTGGGGGGGAATGAGCAGTTCTTC; CDR3aa: CASSYVYGVGGNEQFF
j_gene: TRBJ2-4; v_gene: TRBV9; abundance: few; d_gene: -; CDR3nt: TGTGCCAGCAGCGTTGCTAGCCAAGGAAACATTCAGTACTTC; CDR3aa: CASSVASQGNIQYF
j_gene: TRBJ2-7; v_gene: TRBV12-5; abundance: -; d_gene: TRBD1; CDR3nt: TGTGCTAGTGCCGACAGGGAACGGCCCTACGAGCAGTACTTC; CDR3aa: CASADRERPYEQYF
j_gene: TRBJ2-2; v_gene: TRBV4-1; abundance: -; d_gene: -; CDR3nt: TGCGCCAGCAGCCTATCTAGCGCTACGAACACCGGGGAGCTGTTTTTT; CDR3aa: CASSLSSATNTGELFF
j_gene: TRBJ2-7; v_gene: TRBV13; abundance: -; d_gene: -; CDR3nt: TGTGCCAGCAGCTTAGGTAGCAGGGAAGCCCCCTACGAGCAGTACTTC; CDR3aa: CASSLGSREAPYEQYF
j_gene: TRBJ2-7; v_gene: TRBV30; abundance: -; d_gene: -; CDR3nt: TGTGCCTGGAGGCCAGGGAAGGGAACCTACGAGCAGTACTTC; CDR3aa: CAWRPGKGTYEQYF
j_gene: TRBJ1-2; v_gene: TRBV19; abundance: -; d_gene: TRBD1; CDR3nt: TGTGCCAGTAACAGGGGGCAAGTCGGTGGCTACACCTTC; CDR3aa: CASNRGQVGGYTF
j_gene: TRBJ2-7; v_gene: TRBV5-1; abundance: -; d_gene: TRBD1; CDR3nt: TGCGCCAGCAGCTCAGCCGGGACAGGGGCCTACGAGCAGTACTTC; CDR3aa: CASSSAGTGAYEQYF